Listed here is a single T cell receptor (beta chain). The antigen is undetermined. Use of 60 Vbeta and 13 Jbeta primers characterized the PCR. Some clones are missing from TCRdb's copy, which holds only in-frame ones; the method was immunoSEQ multiplex PCR. Of about 120,000 clones in the sample, around 76% were seen once. Per the germline V gene, CDR1 is SQVTM and CDR2 is ANQGSEA. The CDR3 sequence is 14 residues long. Between the trimmed V and J ends, which lost 4 bases and 6 bases, there was a span of 15 bases. This entry belongs to a study of cytomegalovirus exposure and HLA in healthy donors. Overall study results and limits: Fewer N-insertions than the approximately 610-donor mean were reportedly shown by an Asian-associated ancestry cluster in a later analysis. In a later analysis, parvovirus B19, influenza, CMV and Epstein-Barr virus appeared linked to several top co-occurrence clusters.

Healthy bone marrow donors made up the cohort. The study sampled nominally healthy donors, though unrecorded immune exposures were likely. The sample was PBMCs. The chain couples TRBV29-1 to TRBJ1-4; the D gene is possibly TRBD1 (6 bases). The source is a woman in her thirties or forties in good health and CMV-seropositive. CDR3 protein: CSVAPQGMDEKLFF. CDR3 nucleotide sequence: TGCAGCGTTGCCCCACAGGGAATGGATGAAAAACTGTTTTTT.